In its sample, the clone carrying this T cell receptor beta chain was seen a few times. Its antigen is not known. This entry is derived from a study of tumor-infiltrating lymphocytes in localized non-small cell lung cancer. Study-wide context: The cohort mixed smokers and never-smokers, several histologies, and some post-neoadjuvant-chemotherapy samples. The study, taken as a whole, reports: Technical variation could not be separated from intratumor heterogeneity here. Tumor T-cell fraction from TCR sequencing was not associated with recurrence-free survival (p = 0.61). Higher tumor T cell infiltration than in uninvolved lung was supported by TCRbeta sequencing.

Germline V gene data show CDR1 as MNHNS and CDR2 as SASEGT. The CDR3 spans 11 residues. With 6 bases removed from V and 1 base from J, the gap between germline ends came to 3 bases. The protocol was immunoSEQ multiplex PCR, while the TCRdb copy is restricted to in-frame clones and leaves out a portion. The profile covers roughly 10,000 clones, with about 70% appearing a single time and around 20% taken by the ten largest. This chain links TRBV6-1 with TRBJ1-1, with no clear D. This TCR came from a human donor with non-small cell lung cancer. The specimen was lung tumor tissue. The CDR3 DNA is TGTGCCAGCAGAGGGAACACTGAAGCTTTCTTT. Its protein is CASRGNTEAFF.